These 12 T cell receptor beta chains originate from one sample sequenced in a study of tumor and adjacent non-tumor tissue in lung cancer. Three rounds of nested PCR, following a modified ARM-PCR protocol, produced the TCRbeta library. MiXCR, run by TCRdb on the multiplex PCR reads, gives a single entry per CDR3 protein. The sample consists of 89,000 or so distinct CDR3 sequences, around 59% of them appearing once. This sample's RNA came from whole unsorted tissue. The sample taken for sequencing was lung tumor tissue. The receptors were sampled from a man between 65 and 85 years old with non-small cell lung cancer.

Comment on this clonotype: The junction differs from germline at one of its ends, possibly a read error. This chain uses TRBV7-9 with TRBJ2-6; possibly TRBD1 for D (5 bases). Germline assignment: CDR1 SEHNR and CDR2 FQNEAQ (reference sequence). This CDR3 spans 18 amino acids. In DNA form, the CDR3 reads TGTGCCAGCAGCTTAGGAACAGGAGACCTTTCTGAGGCCAACGTCCTGACTTTC. The encoded protein is CASSLGTGDLSEANVLTF.

Notes on this clonotype: The junction departs from the called germline gene at one end, perhaps through a read error. The chain carries TRBV11-1 and TRBJ1-5, with D perhaps matching TRBD1 (5 bases). This CDR3 spans 15 amino acids. Germline V gene data show CDR1 as SGHAT and CDR2 as FQDESV (reference sequence). The CDR3: CASSPGTGRDQPRHF. CDR3 DNA sequence: TGTGCCAGCAGCCCCGGGACGGGGAGAGATCAGCCCCGGCATTTT. The entire variable domain, with the rest obtained from reference TRBV11-1 and TRBJ1-5, is as follows: EAEVAQSPRYKITEKSQAVAFWCDPISGHATLYWYRQILGQGPELLVQFQDESVVDDSQLPKDRFSAERLKGVDSTLKIQPAELGDSAMYLCASSPGTGRDQPRHFGDGTRLSIL.

This clonotype has only one observation. Relative to the germline gene, one junction end is altered; a read error may explain this. The CDR3 DNA reads as TGCGCCAGTAGCCAAACCGGGACAGGGGGCAACACCCGGGAGCTGTTTTTT. Encoded protein: CASSQTGTGGNTRELFF. The V call is TRBV4-1, the J call TRBJ2-2, with 12 nucleotides matching TRBD1. CDR1 MGHRA and CDR2 YSYEKL come from the germline V gene. The CDR3 consists of 17 residues.

About this clonotype itself: One end of the junction does not line up with germline, which may come from a read error. This chain connects TRBV12-5 to TRBJ1-1; 7 bases map to TRBD1. CDR1 LGHNT and CDR2 FRNRAP come from the germline V gene. The CDR3 is 14 residues long. In DNA form, the CDR3 reads TGTGCTAGTGCTCGGGGACAGCAGAACACTGAAACTTTCTTT. The encoded protein is CASARGQQNTETFF. The variable domain in full, completed from reference TRBV12-5 and TRBJ1-1, reads DARVTQTPRHKVTEMGQEVTMRCQPILGHNTVFWYRQTMMQGLELLAYFRNRAPLDDSGMPKDRFSAEMPDATLATLKIQPSEPRDSAVYFCASARGQQNTETFFGQGTRLTVV.

A remark on this clonotype: No conserved phenylalanine or tryptophan ends this CDR3, so it is likely a read error. The V and J genes are TRBV29-1 and TRBJ2-5; D may be TRBD2 (6 bases). Germline values: CDR1 SQVTM, CDR2 ANQGSEA. Deletions cut 8 bases from V and 7 bases from J, with 17 bases between. The CDR3 contains 12 residues. The CDR3 loop reads CSCGTPEWTQYI. In DNA, the CDR3 is TGCAGCTGCGGGACTCCTGAGTGGACCCAGTACATC.

About this clonotype itself: One end of the junction varies from germline; a read error may be responsible. The rearrangement links TRBV11-2 to TRBJ1-2; D unclear. The CDR3 length is 13 residues. The germline CDR1 and CDR2 sequences are SGHAT and FQNNGV. CDR3 sequence (DNA): TGTGCCATCAGCTTAGAGGGTGGTTCCGGCTACACCTTC. It is translated as CAISLEGGSGYTF.

Note on this clonotype: The CDR3 carries no conserved terminal phenylalanine or tryptophan, so it likely arises from a read error. The limits of the CDR3 on the DNA are not certain, so only TCRdb's listed CDR3 is given. V usage is TRBV11-2 and J usage is TRBJ2-1; no DNA check was done on the table's D call, TRBD2. The length of the CDR3 is 15 amino acids, counting both ends. Germline V gene lookup returns CDR1 SGHAT and CDR2 FQNNGV. CDR3 sequence: CASILTSGKENEQFY.

On this clonotype itself: The junction departs from germline at one end; a sequencing error may be responsible. The chain combines TRBV6-2 or TRBV6-3 with TRBJ1-2, with D possibly TRBD1 on 5 matching bases. Germline V gives CDR1 MNHEY, CDR2 SVGEGT. This CDR3 region has 13 residues. CDR3 nucleotides: TGTGTCAGCAGTTTCAGGGCTCGCTATGGCTACATCTTC. Its translation: CVSSFRARYGYIF.

This clonotype was observed once. The rearrangement uses TRBV11-2 and TRBJ2-5, with unresolved D. CDR1 and CDR2 from the germline V gene are SGHAT and FQNNGV. V was shortened by 7 bases and J by 5 bases, with 20 bases between the two germline ends. The CDR3 runs to 15 residues. For the CDR3, the DNA is TGTGCCAGCAACCCCCGTGGTGGGCAGCCTGAGACCCAGTACTTC. It codes for CASNPRGGQPETQYF.

This clonotype came up many times. The rearrangement joins TRBV12-3 or TRBV12-4 to TRBJ2-3; either TRBD1 or TRBD2 may supply D (5 bases each). Between the trimmed V and J ends, which lost 7 bases and 6 bases, there was a span of 11 bases. CDR3 length: 12 residues. The CDR3 here is CASIGEGDTQYF. The CDR3 DNA reads TGTGCCAGCATCGGTGAGGGGGATACGCAGTATTTT.

Written as DNA, the CDR3 is TGTGCCAACAGTGGTTACGCGGGGGCCCAGTACTTC. Its translation is CANSGYAGAQYF. V gene TRBV5-5 combines with J gene TRBJ2-5, with 7 bases aligning to TRBD2. Germline V gives CDR1 SGHKS, CDR2 YYEKEE (reference sequence). V lost 9 bases and J lost 9; bases outside the gene matches: 11. CDR3 size: 12 residues. The full variable domain, its missing parts supplied by reference TRBV5-5 and TRBJ2-5, is DAGVTQSPTHLIKTRGQQVTLRCSPISGHKSVSWYQQVLGQGPQFIFQYYEKEERGRGNFPDRFSARQFPNYSSELNVNALLLGDSALYLCANSGYAGAQYFGPGTRLLVL.

V and J are TRBV28 and TRBJ2-7; D unclear. Trimming pared 5 bases from V and 2 bases from J, leaving 4 bases between. Germline CDR1 reads MDHEN; CDR2 reads SYDVKM. This CDR3 is 11 amino acids long. The CDR3 is CASSHAYEQYF. Here the CDR3 DNA reads TGTGCCAGCAGTCACGCCTACGAGCAGTACTTC. Based on the CDR3 plus reference TRBV28 and TRBJ2-7, the full variable domain is DVKVTQSSRYLVKRTGEKVFLECVQDMDHENMFWYRQDPGLGLRLIYFSYDVKMKEKGDIPEGYSVSREKKERFSLILESASTNQTSMYLCASSHAYEQYFGPGTRLTVT.